The 8 T cell receptor beta chains reported below all come from one sample, sequenced in a study of shared clonotypes between healthy human individuals. Profiling relied on immunoSEQ multiplex PCR, and the TCRdb table lists in-frame clones only, not all of them. The sample has approximately 350,000 clones, about 96% seen once; the top ten hold 0.25% to 0.35%. Material: memory CD8+ T cells sorted from blood. Documented subset: CD45RO+ cells pooled with CCR7-negative TemRA cells. Every receptor here comes from a man between 25 and 39 years old in good health.

The gene calls are TRBV21-1 and TRBJ2-7; TRBD2, the table's D call, lacks a check against the DNA. TRBV21-1 is an annotated pseudogene. The CDR3 consists of 20 residues. CDR3 sequence (DNA): TGTGCCAGCAGCAAAGGACCGCTGCTCCTAGCGGGAGTTGTGTCCTACGAGCAGTACTTC. As protein: CASSKGPLLLAGVVSYEQYF.

V is TRBV20-1 and J is TRBJ2-3, with 8 bases lining up with TRBD2. The trim removed 6 bases at V and 9 bases at J, leaving 5 bases unmatched. The CDR3 covers 11 residues. The germline CDR1 and CDR2 sequences are DFQATT and SNEGSKA (reference sequence). The CDR3 sequence: CSAGLGRTQYF. The CDR3 DNA is TGCAGTGCGGGACTAGGGCGCACGCAGTATTTT.

The V call is TRBV4-1, the J call TRBJ1-5; D remains ambiguous. CDR3 length equals 16 residues. Germline V lookup: CDR1 MGHRA, CDR2 YSYEKL. Trimming cost V 1 base and J 4 bases, with 14 bases left between them. The CDR3 here is CASSQAAGSRNQPQHF. CDR3 nucleotide sequence: TGCGCCAGCAGCCAAGCCGCGGGGTCGAGGAATCAGCCCCAGCATTTT.

The chain uses TRBV2 and TRBJ1-4; possible D gene TRBD1, 5 bases. Germline V gives CDR1 SNHLY, CDR2 FYNNEI. V gave up 6 bases and J gave up 8 bases, with 13 bases separating them. The CDR3 has 13 amino acids. The CDR3, as DNA: TGTGCCAGCAGGGGACCAATGGGGGAAAAACTGTTTTTT. It encodes CASRGPMGEKLFF.

As to this clone: One end of the junction varies from germline; a read error may be responsible. The gene calls are TRBV7-7 and TRBJ2-3, with TRBD1 matching 8 bases. This CDR3 spans 14 amino acids. Germline assignment: CDR1 SSHAT and CDR2 FNYEAQ (reference sequence). This chain's CDR3 is CASSAGQASDTQYF. In DNA form, the CDR3 reads TGTGCTAGCAGCGCGGGACAGGCGTCAGATACGCAGTATTTT.

The rearrangement links TRBV7-9 to TRBJ2-7; 9 nucleotides match TRBD1. After removal of 5 bases from V and 1 base from J, the junction contained 9 bases not matched to a gene. The CDR3 consists of 16 residues. Germline V gives CDR1 SEHNR, CDR2 FQNEAQ (reference sequence). DNA of the CDR3: TGTGCCAGCAGCGAACCGGGACAGGGTCCTTCCTACGAGCAGTACTTC. The encoded protein is CASSEPGQGPSYEQYF.

DNA of the CDR3: TGTGCCAGCAGCCAGGAGCAGGTCCGCCAAGAGACCCAGTACTTC. Its protein product is CASSQEQVRQETQYF. J is TRBJ2-5 and V is TRBV2, with no clear D. This CDR3 region has 15 residues. Germline CDR1 reads SNHLY; CDR2 reads FYNNEI. Trimming took 6 bases from V and 1 from J, leaving 15 bases between them. Full variable domain (missing parts from reference TRBV2 and TRBJ2-5): EPEVTQTPSHQVTQMGQEVILRCVPISNHLYFYWYRQILGQKVEFLVSFYNNEISEKSEIFDDQFSVERPDGSNFTLKIRSTKLEDSAMYFCASSQEQVRQETQYFGPGTRLLVL.

CDR3 coding DNA: TGTGCCAGCAGTGCTAAAACTAGCGGGAGGGTGAGAGATACGCAGTATTTT. Its translation is CASSAKTSGRVRDTQYF. This chain joins TRBV6-1 and TRBJ2-3; TRBD2 aligns across 13 bases. Trimming at V came to 4 bases and at J to 5 bases, leaving 9 bases not matched to a gene. This CDR3 has 17 amino acids. The germline gives CDR1 MNHNS, CDR2 SASEGT.